This T cell receptor beta chain was identified in a study of shared clonotypes between healthy human individuals. Study-wide findings and caveats: Non-shared clonotypes showed lower generation probabilities than clonotypes common to all four donors.

Running of the assay took place at deep level. Libraries were prepared by immunoSEQ multiplex PCR; TCRdb keeps only in-frame clonotypes and omits some of them. This table has about 2.3 million clones, around 90% appearing once. Worth noting for this clone: Antigen: not known.

The V and J ends lost 4 bases and 5 bases, in that order; junction bases with no gene match: 8. In germline, CDR1 is SGDLS, CDR2 YYNGEE. This CDR3 comprises 14 residues. This chain links TRBV9 with TRBJ2-5, with 7 bases fitting TRBD1. The origin of this receptor is a man between 18 and 35 years old in good health. Some clones in this sample may be carry-over from other donors' samples. Sequences were obtained from naive CD4+ T cells from PBMCs. Subset reported: CD45RA+ positively selected. This CDR3 reads CASSQGQPGETQYF. CDR3 bases: TGTGCCAGCAGCCAGGGACAGCCAGGCGAGACCCAGTACTTC.